What follows are 3 T cell receptor beta chains derived from one specimen sequenced in a study of control samples from healthy donors and cancer patients. Sequencing used immunoSEQ multiplex PCR; TCRdb keeps in-frame clones, though not all of them. The data show some 100,000 clones, about 92% seen once. The sequencing sample was made of blood. The receptors stem from a young man in good health.

The table lists this clone with a few counts. V usage is TRBV15 and J usage is TRBJ1-5; tentative D call: TRBD1 (5 bases). CDR1 is LNHNV, CDR2 YYDKDF, per germline (reference sequence). Trimming took 1 base from V and 7 from J, leaving 17 bases between them. The CDR3 is 16 amino acids. The CDR3 DNA follows: TGTGCCACCAGCAGAGCGGCTGGGCAGGGAGGGCAGCCCCAGCATTTT. This translates into CATSRAAGQGGQPQHF.

The V and J genes are TRBV9 and TRBJ2-1; D is perhaps TRBD2 (5 bases). Per germline, CDR1 SGDLS and CDR2 YYNGEE. V gave up 0 bases and J gave up 0 bases, with 10 bases separating them. The CDR3 covers 16 residues. This CDR3 reads CASSVGAGSSYNEQFF. The CDR3 DNA follows: TGTGCCAGCAGCGTAGGGGCTGGGAGCTCCTACAATGAGCAGTTCTTC.

The CDR3 is CAISESTTDSYEQYF. CDR3 DNA sequence: TGTGCCATCAGTGAGTCAACAACAGATTCCTACGAGCAGTACTTC. The rearrangement joins TRBV10-3 to TRBJ2-7; D not certain. The CDR3 sequence is 15 residues long. In germline, CDR1 is ENHRY, CDR2 SYGVKD. V was shortened by 0 bases and J by 1 base, with 10 bases between the two germline ends.